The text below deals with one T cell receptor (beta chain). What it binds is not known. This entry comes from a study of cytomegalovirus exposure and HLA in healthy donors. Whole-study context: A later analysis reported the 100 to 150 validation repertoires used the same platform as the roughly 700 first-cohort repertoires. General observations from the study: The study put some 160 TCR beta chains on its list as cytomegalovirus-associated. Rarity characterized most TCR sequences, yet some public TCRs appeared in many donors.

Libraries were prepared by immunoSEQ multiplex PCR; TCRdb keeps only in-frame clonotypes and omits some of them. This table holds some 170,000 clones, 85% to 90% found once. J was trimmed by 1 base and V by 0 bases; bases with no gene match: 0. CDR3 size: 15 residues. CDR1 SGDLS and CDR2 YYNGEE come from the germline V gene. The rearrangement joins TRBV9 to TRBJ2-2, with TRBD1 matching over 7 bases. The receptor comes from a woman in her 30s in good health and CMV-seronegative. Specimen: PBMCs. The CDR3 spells CASSVGDRNTGELFF. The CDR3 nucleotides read TGTGCCAGCAGCGTAGGGGACAGGAACACCGGGGAGCTGTTTTTT.